These 30 T cell receptor beta chains were sequenced from one sample in a study of T cells in Graves' hyperthyroidism and ophthalmopathy. Researchers took RNA transcripts and amplified the TCR beta CDR3 regions from them. First-round RT-PCR with HTBI primers amplified the TCR CDR3 region. One entry per CDR3 protein, called by TCRdb with MiXCR from the multiplex PCR reads. The table has a few hundred thousand distinct CDR3 sequences, roughly 14% seen once. The source material was blood. These receptors originate from a woman aged 18-35 years with Graves' hyperthyroidism that later progressed to Graves' ophthalmopathy.

This chain links TRBV7-9 with TRBJ1-6; TRBD1 agrees at 11 bases. Germline V gene lookup returns CDR1 SEHNR and CDR2 FQNEAQ (reference sequence). Germline trimming cut 0 bases from V and 7 bases from J; bases unmatched to any gene: 5. There are 17 residues in the CDR3. The CDR3 sequence: CASSLAAGTGGNSPLHF. The CDR3 coding sequence is TGTGCCAGCAGCTTAGCCGCCGGGACAGGGGGAAATTCACCCCTCCACTTT.

This clonotype has at least ten counts. The chain links TRBV28 to TRBJ1-5; D is perhaps TRBD1 (5 bases). The CDR3 consists of 15 residues. V was cut by 7 bases and J by 0 bases, with 13 bases left in between. Looked up from germline, CDR1 is MDHEN and CDR2 is SYDVKM. The CDR3 protein is CASTWRGDSNQPQHF. The CDR3 DNA reads TGTGCCAGCACTTGGCGGGGCGATAGCAATCAGCCCCAGCATTTT.

On this clonotype itself: A much larger clone sits a single nucleotide away, making a read error possible. The chain recombines TRBV6-9 with TRBJ2-1; no reliable D call. The V gene's germline CDR1 is MNHGY and CDR2 SVAAGI. The CDR3 covers 15 residues. The CDR3 DNA follows: TGTGCCAGCAGTTACAGCTCCAGCTCCTACAATGGGCAGTTCTTC. It codes for CASSYSSSSYNGQFF.

This clonotype has at least ten counts. The J gene is TRBJ1-5, the V gene TRBV3-1; D call uncertain. Between the trimmed V and J ends, which lost 2 bases and 0 bases, there was a span of 8 bases. CDR1 and CDR2 from the germline V gene are LGHDT and YNNKEL (reference sequence). The CDR3 has 15 amino acids. Here the CDR3 reads CASSQTSYSNQPQHF. DNA for the CDR3: TGTGCCAGCAGCCAAACGAGTTATAGCAATCAGCCCCAGCATTTT.

This clonotype was observed at least ten times. J is TRBJ2-2 and V is TRBV2; no definite D call. V was clipped by 7 bases and J by 1 base, with 4 bases between them. The germline V gene has CDR1 SNHLY and CDR2 FYNNEI. The CDR3 loop spans 12 amino acids. In DNA form, the CDR3 reads TGTGCCAGCATACAGAACACCGGGGAGCTGTTTTTT. Amino acids: CASIQNTGELFF. Combining the CDR3 with reference TRBV2 and TRBJ2-2 gives the whole variable domain EPEVTQTPSHQVTQMGQEVILRCVPISNHLYFYWYRQILGQKVEFLVSFYNNEISEKSEIFDDQFSVERPDGSNFTLKIRSTKLEDSAMYFCASIQNTGELFFGEGSRLTVL.

This clonotype was recorded at least ten times. The chain joins TRBV11-2 to TRBJ2-3, with D tentatively TRBD2 (5 bases). Trimming stripped 5 bases from V and 4 bases from J, with 7 bases between. The CDR3 totals 12 residues. Germline values: CDR1 SGHAT, CDR2 FQNNGV. As DNA, the CDR3 is TGTGCCAGCAGCCTAGCCTCAGATACGCAGTATTTT. As protein: CASSLASDTQYF.

The rearrangement uses TRBV10-1 and TRBJ2-6; a possible D gene is TRBD1 (6 bases). Germline V gene sequence: CDR1 WNHNN, CDR2 SYGVQD (reference sequence). V lost 7 bases and J lost 2, with 39 bases in between. The CDR3 loop spans 24 amino acids. CDR3 coding DNA: TGCGCCAGCATTCGGACAGACATTTTCAAGTTTTACTCTATCTTAGGTCCTGGGGCCAACGTCCTGACTTTC. It encodes CASIRTDIFKFYSILGPGANVLTF.

This clonotype was detected a few times. The V gene is TRBV29-1, the J gene TRBJ1-4, with a tentative D call TRBD1 (6 bases). CDR1 is SQVTM and CDR2 is ANQGSEA in the germline V gene. V lost 8 bases, J lost 7 bases, and 14 bases lay in between. The CDR3 runs 12 residues. The chain's CDR3 is CSFVGGREKLFF. In nucleotides, the CDR3 is TGCAGCTTCGTTGGGGGGCGTGAAAAACTGTTTTTT.

This clonotype was recorded at least ten times. This sequence joins TRBV2 and TRBJ1-1; D possibly corresponds to TRBD1 (5 bases). The germline V gene has CDR1 SNHLY and CDR2 FYNNEI. The CDR3 runs 14 residues. The V end was cut by 6 bases, the J end by 3 bases, with 14 bases between. The CDR3 spells CASSDGGGYTEAFF. The DNA of the CDR3 is TGTGCCAGCAGCGACGGGGGAGGTTACACTGAAGCTTTCTTT.

This chain connects TRBV20-1 to TRBJ2-1; no definite D call. The V end was cut by 6 bases, the J end by 10 bases, with 16 bases between. Per the germline V gene, CDR1 is DFQATT and CDR2 is SNEGSKA (reference sequence). The CDR3 covers 12 residues. Here the CDR3 reads CSARRSSYEQFF. CDR3 in DNA: TGCAGTGCCCGCAGGAGTTCCTACGAGCAGTTCTTC.

This clonotype was observed many times. The gene calls are TRBV11-2 and TRBJ2-3, with 9 positions matching TRBD2. From germline, CDR1 is SGHAT and CDR2 FQNNGV. The V and J ends lost 7 bases and 7 bases, in that order; junction bases with no gene match: 12. There are 15 residues in the CDR3. CDR3 coding DNA: TGTGCCAGCAACCTAGGCGGGCTAGCGGGAAATACGCAGTATTTT. As protein: CASNLGGLAGNTQYF.

Only a few counts were recorded for this clonotype. This sequence joins TRBV6-1 and TRBJ1-4, with D tentatively TRBD1 (6 bases). V lost 4 bases, J lost 0 bases, and 12 bases lay in between. CDR1 is MNHNS, CDR2 SASEGT, per germline. The CDR3 spans 16 residues. CDR3: CASSAGAYPTNEKLFF. In nucleotides, the CDR3 is TGTGCCAGCAGTGCAGGGGCCTACCCAACTAATGAAAAACTGTTTTTT.

The rearrangement joins TRBV28 to TRBJ2-2; D not certain. Germline CDR1 is MDHEN and CDR2 is SYDVKM. The CDR3 consists of 15 residues. The ends were cut back, 3 bases at V and 3 bases at J, with 11 bases in the middle. In DNA form, the CDR3 reads TGTGCCAGCAGTTTGGGGTCCACCCACACCGGGGAGCTGTTTTTT. This codes for CASSLGSTHTGELFF.

This clonotype turned up a few times. V and J are TRBV25-1 and TRBJ1-4; D perhaps matches TRBD1 (6 bases). CDR1 and CDR2 from the germline V gene are MGHDK and SYGVNS. The ends were cut back, 2 bases at V and 5 bases at J, with 15 bases in the middle. This CDR3 region has 16 residues. The CDR3 spells CASSEGNRRGNEKLFF. The CDR3 region has the DNA TGTGCCAGCAGTGAAGGGAACAGGAGGGGGAATGAAAAACTGTTTTTT.

This clonotype was picked up many times. The chain joins TRBV20-1 to TRBJ2-1, with 7 bases that match TRBD1. Trimming at V came to 3 bases and at J to 0 bases, leaving 2 bases not matched to a gene. The CDR3 spans 14 residues. Germline V gene sequence: CDR1 DFQATT, CDR2 SNEGSKA (reference sequence). CDR3 protein: CSARGQSSYNEQFF. CDR3 bases: TGCAGTGCTAGGGGACAGAGCTCCTACAATGAGCAGTTCTTC.

The table lists this clonotype with a few counts. The V gene is TRBV27, the J gene TRBJ2-7, with 12 positions matching TRBD1. CDR1 and CDR2 from the germline V gene are MNHEY and SMNVEV (reference sequence). V lost 5 bases and J lost 5; bases outside the gene matches: 4. The CDR3 contains 14 residues. The CDR3 DNA reads as TGTGCCAGCAGTCCCGGGACAGGGGGCAACGAGCAGTACTTC. Its protein product is CASSPGTGGNEQYF.

The table lists this clonotype with many counts. The chain links TRBV12-3 or TRBV12-4 to TRBJ2-4; no definite D call. The CDR3 is 15 amino acids. With 0 bases removed from V and 1 base from J, the gap between germline ends came to 7 bases. This chain's CDR3 is CASSLALSAKNIQYF. The DNA for the CDR3 is TGTGCCAGCAGTTTAGCCCTTTCGGCCAAAAACATTCAGTACTTC.

There are many counts of this clonotype. V gene TRBV6-1 combines with J gene TRBJ2-2; D not certain. Trimming cost V 6 bases and J 6 bases, with 11 bases left between them. Germline values: CDR1 MNHNS, CDR2 SASEGT. The CDR3 extends over 13 amino acids. This CDR3 is CASRKRTPGELFF. The CDR3 DNA reads TGTGCCAGCAGGAAACGTACCCCCGGGGAGCTGTTTTTT.

The rearrangement links TRBV5-4 to TRBJ2-2; TRBD1 matches at 8 bases. V shed 0 bases, J shed 7 bases, and the junction held 2 bases outside the gene matches. Germline V CDR1 and CDR2: SGHNT, YYREEE (reference sequence). This CDR3 region has 14 residues. CDR3 sequence (DNA): TGTGCCAGCAGCTTGGGGGACAGGTTCGGGGAGCTGTTTTTT. Amino acids: CASSLGDRFGELFF.

The chain links TRBV9 to TRBJ2-5, with 11 bases fitting TRBD2. The CDR3 is made up of 15 amino acids. V was pared by 4 bases and J by 9 bases, with 11 bases of the junction left unmatched. CDR1 and CDR2 (germline): SGDLS, YYNGEE. The CDR3 region is CASSIGLAGNGAQYF. For the CDR3, the DNA is TGTGCCAGCAGCATAGGACTAGCGGGCAATGGAGCCCAGTACTTC. Full variable domain (remainder filled in from reference TRBV9 and TRBJ2-5): DSGVTQTPKHLITATGQRVTLRCSPRSGDLSVYWYQQSLDQGLQFLIQYYNGEERAKGNILERFSAQQFPDLHSELNLSSLELGDSALYFCASSIGLAGNGAQYFGPGTRLLVL.

To note about this clonotype: A much more abundant neighbour one base away suggests this may be a read error. The chain combines TRBV20-1 with TRBJ2-7; 7 bases align to TRBD1. Germline V gene data show CDR1 as DFQATT and CDR2 as SNEGSKA (reference sequence). The CDR3 is 15 amino acids. V lost 7 bases, J lost 9 bases, and 21 bases stayed unmatched. CDR3 protein: CSGVQATGSPSGQYF. The CDR3 DNA sequence: TGCAGTGGCGTCCAAGCGACAGGGTCCCCAAGCGGGCAGTACTTC.

This clonotype has a count of ten or more. The genes are TRBV28 and TRBJ2-5; 7 bases fit TRBD1. This CDR3 contains 13 residues. Germline loops: CDR1 MDHEN, CDR2 SYDVKM. V was pared by 8 bases and J by 2 bases, with 5 bases of the junction left unmatched. This CDR3 is CASGGQIQETQYF. The CDR3 region has the DNA TGTGCCAGCGGGGGACAGATTCAAGAGACCCAGTACTTC.

The table lists this clonotype with many counts. The V call is TRBV12-3 or TRBV12-4, the J call TRBJ2-5; D gene ambiguous. CDR3 length equals 13 residues. With 2 bases removed from V and 3 bases from J, the gap between germline ends came to 7 bases. The CDR3 DNA is TGTGCCAGCAGTTTATGGCTCGAAGAGACCCAGTACTTC. Protein: CASSLWLEETQYF.

This clonotype has ten or more counts. The chain carries TRBV5-1 and TRBJ2-7, with 8 bases that match TRBD2. The germline V gene has CDR1 SGHRS and CDR2 YFSETQ. V lost 1 base, J lost 5 bases, and 11 bases stayed unmatched. CDR3 length: 16 residues. The CDR3 sequence: CASSLSWREAHNEQYF. The CDR3 DNA reads as TGCGCCAGCAGCTTGAGCTGGCGGGAGGCGCACAACGAGCAGTACTTC.

This clonotype came up many times. The rearrangement uses TRBV11-2 and TRBJ2-1; 8 bases line up with TRBD1. CDR1 is SGHAT, CDR2 FQNNGV, per germline. V was pared by 4 bases and J by 6 bases, with 2 bases of the junction left unmatched. CDR3 length: 13 amino acids. CDR3 region: CASSWTGSNEQFF. The DNA for the CDR3 is TGTGCCAGCAGCTGGACAGGGTCCAATGAGCAGTTCTTC.

This clonotype was observed a handful of times. This rearrangement joins TRBV24-1 to TRBJ2-2; no reliable D call. Germline V gene lookup returns CDR1 KGHDR and CDR2 SFDVKD. V dropped 0 bases and J dropped 3 bases, with 13 bases sitting between them. The CDR3 extends over 17 amino acids. The CDR3 DNA follows: TGTGCCACCAGTGATTTGCCGCAGGATAGATACACCGGGGAGCTGTTTTTT. It is translated as CATSDLPQDRYTGELFF.

This clonotype appeared many times. V gene TRBV7-2 combines with J gene TRBJ1-2; D uncertain. Germline V CDR1 and CDR2: SGHTA, FQGNSA. The V end was cut by 0 bases, the J end by 4 bases, with 12 bases between. The length of the CDR3 is 15 residues. The chain's CDR3 is CASSLATQTSYGYTF. CDR3 DNA sequence: TGTGCCAGCAGCTTAGCAACTCAGACTTCCTATGGCTACACCTTC. The variable domain in full, completed from reference TRBV7-2 and TRBJ1-2, reads GAGVSQSPSNKVTEKGKDVELRCDPISGHTALYWYRQSLGQGLEFLIYFQGNSAPDKSGLPSDRFSAERTGGSVSTLTIQRTQQEDSAVYLCASSLATQTSYGYTFGSGTRLTVV.

This clonotype was seen ten or more times. The chain couples TRBV11-2 to TRBJ2-1; maybe TRBD2 (6 bases). The CDR3 has 12 amino acids. V gave up 1 base and J gave up 8 bases, with 6 bases separating them. Germline assignment: CDR1 SGHAT and CDR2 FQNNGV. The CDR3, as DNA: TGTGCCAGCAGCTTAGGGGGGGATGAGCAGTTCTTC. Translation: CASSLGGDEQFF.

Remarks on this clonotype: A much more abundant neighbour one base away suggests this may be a read error. This sequence joins TRBV6-5 and TRBJ2-2; D gene unclear. V was clipped by 1 base and J by 4 bases, with 7 bases between them. In germline, CDR1 is MNHEY, CDR2 SVGAGI. The CDR3 consists of 14 residues. The CDR3 region has the DNA TGTGCCAGCAGTTACTACTTCTTCACCGGGGAGCTGTTTTTT. This codes for CASSYYFFTGELFF.

The table lists this clonotype with a few counts. This sequence joins TRBV27 and TRBJ2-3; D might be TRBD1 (6 bases). The germline V and J ends were trimmed by 8 bases and 3 bases, with 15 bases remaining between them. This CDR3 comprises 14 residues. Germline V gene data show CDR1 as MNHEY and CDR2 as SMNVEV (reference sequence). The CDR3 sequence is CASQAGTRTDTQYF. CDR3 sequence (DNA): TGTGCCAGCCAAGCAGGGACAAGGACAGATACGCAGTATTTT.